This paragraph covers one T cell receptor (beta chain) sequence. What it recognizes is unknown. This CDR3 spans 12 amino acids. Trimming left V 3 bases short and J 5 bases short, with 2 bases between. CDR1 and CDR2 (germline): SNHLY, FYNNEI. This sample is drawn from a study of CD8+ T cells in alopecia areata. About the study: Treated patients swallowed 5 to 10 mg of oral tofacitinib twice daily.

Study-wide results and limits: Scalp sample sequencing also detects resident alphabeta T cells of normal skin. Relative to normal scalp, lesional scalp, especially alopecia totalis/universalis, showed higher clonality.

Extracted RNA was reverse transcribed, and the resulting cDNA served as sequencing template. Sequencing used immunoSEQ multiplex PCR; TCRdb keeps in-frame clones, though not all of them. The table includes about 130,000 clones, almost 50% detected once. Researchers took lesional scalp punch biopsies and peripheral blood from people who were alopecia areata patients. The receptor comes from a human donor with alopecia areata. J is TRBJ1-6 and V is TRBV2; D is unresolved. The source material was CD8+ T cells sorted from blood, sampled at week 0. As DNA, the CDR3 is TGTGCCAGCAGTGATGATAATTCACCCCTCCACTTT. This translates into CASSDDNSPLHF.